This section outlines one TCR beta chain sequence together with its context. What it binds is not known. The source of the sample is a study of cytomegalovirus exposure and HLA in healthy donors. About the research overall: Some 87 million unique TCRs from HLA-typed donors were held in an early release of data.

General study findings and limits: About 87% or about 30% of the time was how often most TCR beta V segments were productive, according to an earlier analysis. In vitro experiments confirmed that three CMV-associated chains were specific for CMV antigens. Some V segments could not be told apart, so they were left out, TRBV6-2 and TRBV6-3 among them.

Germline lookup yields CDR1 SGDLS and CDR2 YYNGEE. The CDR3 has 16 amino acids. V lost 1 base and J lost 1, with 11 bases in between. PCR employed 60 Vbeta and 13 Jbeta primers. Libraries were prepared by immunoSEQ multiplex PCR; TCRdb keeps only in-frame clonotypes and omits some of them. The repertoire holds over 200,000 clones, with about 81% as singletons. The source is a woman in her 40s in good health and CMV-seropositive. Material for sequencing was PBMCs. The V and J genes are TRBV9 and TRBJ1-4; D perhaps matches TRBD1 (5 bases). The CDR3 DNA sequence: TGTGCCAGCAGCGTAATGGACGGGGGAACTAATGAAAAACTGTTTTTT. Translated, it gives CASSVMDGGTNEKLFF.